A selection of T cell receptor beta chains follows, all from one sample in a study. TCRdb fed the 5' RACE reads into MiXCR, producing one record per CDR3 protein. The repertoire holds 62,000 or so distinct CDR3 sequences, with approximately 22% as singletons. The sample was memory CD4+ T cells sorted from a lymph node. These receptors were obtained from a female donor with breast cancer. The CDR3 runs from the conserved cysteine through the conserved F or W. Each record gives: V gene, clone size, J gene, D gene, CDR3 DNA, CDR3 protein. D genes are given only for firm matches. A clone size is listed for some rows: how often the clone was seen (once, few, many), or a class if it is expanded.

V: TRBV12-3/TRBV12-4
size: many
J: TRBJ1-1
D: TRBD1
DNA: TGTGCCAGCAGCCCCAACAGGGGGGGGAACACTGAAGCTTTCTTT
CDR3: CASSPNRGGNTEAFF

V: TRBV7-3
size: few
J: TRBJ2-3
D: TRBD1
DNA: TGTGCCAGCAGCTTAGGAGGGGACAGGGTTGATACGCAGTATTTT
CDR3: CASSLGGDRVDTQYF

V: TRBV5-1
size: many
J: TRBJ1-3
D: -
DNA: TGCGCCAGCAGCTTACAGGGTTCTGGAAACACCATATATTTT
CDR3: CASSLQGSGNTIYF

V: TRBV5-1
size: -
J: TRBJ1-1
D: -
DNA: TGCGCCAGCAGCTTAGACAGGCTTGAAGCTTTCTTT
CDR3: CASSLDRLEAFF

V: TRBV20-1
size: few
J: TRBJ1-6
D: -
DNA: TGCAGTGCTCAAACCTCGGCTGATTCACCCCTCCACTTT
CDR3: CSAQTSADSPLHF

V: TRBV10-3
size: few
J: TRBJ2-3
D: -
DNA: TGTGCCATCAGTCGAGCGGTTAGCACAGATACGCAGTATTTT
CDR3: CAISRAVSTDTQYF

V: TRBV7-2
size: few
J: TRBJ2-1
D: -
DNA: TGTGCCAGCAGCTTAGTTGCCGGGAACATTTACAATGAGCAGTTCTTC
CDR3: CASSLVAGNIYNEQFF

V: TRBV9
size: -
J: TRBJ2-5
D: -
DNA: TGTGCCAGCAGCGTAGGAGGGGCAGAGACCCAGTACTTC
CDR3: CASSVGGAETQYF

V: TRBV4-1
size: -
J: TRBJ1-1
D: TRBD1
DNA: TGCGCCAGCAGCCAACAGGACAGGGGGGACACTGCAGCTGTCTTT
CDR3: CASSQQDRGDTAAVF

V: TRBV29-1
size: many
J: TRBJ1-1
D: -
DNA: TGCAGCGTTGGGAGGGTCTCGGGCACTGAAGCTTTCTTT
CDR3: CSVGRVSGTEAFF

V: TRBV12-3/TRBV12-4
size: few
J: TRBJ2-2
D: TRBD2
DNA: TGTGCCAGCAGGCCTGGACTAGCGGGAACCGGGGAGCTGTTTTTT
CDR3: CASRPGLAGTGELFF

V: TRBV6-2/TRBV6-3
size: few
J: TRBJ1-5
D: -
DNA: TGTGCCAGCAGTCGAAGAGGGGACCCAGGGAAGGGCAATCAGCCCCAGCATTTT
CDR3: CASSRRGDPGKGNQPQHF

V: TRBV5-1
size: -
J: TRBJ2-1
D: TRBD2
DNA: TGCGCCAGCAGCTCGGGACTAGCGGGAGGGAGTGAGCAGTTCTTC
CDR3: CASSSGLAGGSEQFF

V: TRBV6-6
size: -
J: TRBJ1-5
D: -
DNA: TGTGCCAGCAGTTACTCGATGAGTGTCAATTGCAATCAGCCCCAGCATTTT
CDR3: CASSYSMSVNCNQPQHF

V: TRBV2
size: few
J: TRBJ1-5
D: -
DNA: TGTGCCAGCAGTGAGAGCCAACAGCCCCAGCATTTT
CDR3: CASSESQQPQHF

V: TRBV29-1
size: few
J: TRBJ1-3
D: TRBD1
DNA: TGCAGCGTCGCCGGGACAGACTCTGGAAACACCATATATTTT
CDR3: CSVAGTDSGNTIYF

V: TRBV9
size: -
J: TRBJ1-2
D: -
DNA: TGTGCCAGCAGCGTCAGAGAGGGGACCCTCTATGGCTACACCTTC
CDR3: CASSVREGTLYGYTF

V: TRBV20-1
size: many
J: TRBJ2-3
D: -
DNA: TGCAGTGCACCCTCTGACCTTAGCACAGATACGCAGTATTTT
CDR3: CSAPSDLSTDTQYF

V: TRBV7-2
size: -
J: TRBJ1-1
D: -
DNA: TGTGCCAGCAGATCCAGGGACAACCATAAAGCTTTCTTT
CDR3: CASRSRDNHKAFF

V: TRBV6-2/TRBV6-3
size: many
J: TRBJ2-5
D: -
DNA: TGTGCCACCGGGGGACAAGCTGACCAGTACTTC
CDR3: CATGGQADQYF

V: TRBV28
size: -
J: TRBJ1-2
D: TRBD1
DNA: TGTGCCAGCACGGACAGGACGGATGGCTACACCTTC
CDR3: CASTDRTDGYTF

V: TRBV4-1
size: -
J: TRBJ1-2
D: TRBD1
DNA: TGCGCCAGCAGCCCGAGACAGGGGGGAGCTAACTATGGCTACACCTTC
CDR3: CASSPRQGGANYGYTF

V: TRBV12-3/TRBV12-4
size: many
J: TRBJ1-1
D: -
DNA: TGTGCCAGCGGGCCTCTGGACAGGAACACTGAAGCTTTCTTT
CDR3: CASGPLDRNTEAFF

V: TRBV20-1
size: -
J: TRBJ1-1
D: -
DNA: TGCAGTGCTAGGGGGGACCCGAACACTGAAGCTTTCTTT
CDR3: CSARGDPNTEAFF

V: TRBV20-1
size: many
J: TRBJ2-1
D: TRBD1
DNA: TGCAGTGCTGGAAGGACAGGGAGCTCCTACAATGAGCAGTTCTTC
CDR3: CSAGRTGSSYNEQFF

V: TRBV3-1
size: -
J: TRBJ1-3
D: -
DNA: TGTGCCAGCAGCCCAGCAATCTCTGGAAACACCATATATTTT
CDR3: CASSPAISGNTIYF

V: TRBV20-1
size: few
J: TRBJ2-7
D: -
DNA: TGCAGTGCTAGAGATTCAGGGGTCGGTTACGAGCAGTACTTC
CDR3: CSARDSGVGYEQYF

V: TRBV24-1
size: -
J: TRBJ2-1
D: TRBD1
DNA: TGTGCCACCCGTGATCCCGGGGGGACAGGGCGGAATGAGCAGTTCTTC
CDR3: CATRDPGGTGRNEQFF

V: TRBV6-5
size: many
J: TRBJ2-3
D: -
DNA: TGTGCCAGCGGGGCAGGGGACACAGATACGCAGTATTTT
CDR3: CASGAGDTDTQYF

V: TRBV6-5
size: many
J: TRBJ2-7
D: -
DNA: TGTGCCAGCAGTTCGACAGCCTTTTCCTACGAGCAGTACTTC
CDR3: CASSSTAFSYEQYF

V: TRBV18
size: -
J: TRBJ2-3
D: TRBD1
DNA: TGTGCCAGCTCACCCCGGGACAGGGGCACAGATACGCAGTATTTT
CDR3: CASSPRDRGTDTQYF

V: TRBV5-1
size: -
J: TRBJ1-2
D: TRBD1
DNA: TGCGCCAGCAGCCCGCTCACAGGGGAGGATGGCTACACCTTC
CDR3: CASSPLTGEDGYTF

V: TRBV20-1
size: many
J: TRBJ2-7
D: -
DNA: TGCAGTGCTAGTGAGGTGGGCTACGAGCAGTACTTC
CDR3: CSASEVGYEQYF

V: TRBV9
size: many
J: TRBJ2-1
D: -
DNA: TGTGCCAGCAGCGTAGGGCGGGATAATGAGCAGTTCTTC
CDR3: CASSVGRDNEQFF

V: TRBV7-2
size: few
J: TRBJ1-5
D: -
DNA: TGTGCCAGCAGCCAAGAAGTGGGAGGGAATCAGCCCCAGCATTTT
CDR3: CASSQEVGGNQPQHF

V: TRBV4-1
size: -
J: TRBJ2-1
D: TRBD2
DNA: TGCGCCAGCAGCCCGGTAGCGGGAGGGGCACACAATGAGCAGTTCTTC
CDR3: CASSPVAGGAHNEQFF

V: TRBV18
size: -
J: TRBJ2-7
D: TRBD1
DNA: TGTGCCAGCTCACCCCAGGGGGCGACCTACGAGCAGTACTTC
CDR3: CASSPQGATYEQYF

V: TRBV20-1
size: -
J: TRBJ2-6
D: -
DNA: TGCAGTGCTAGACAGGCCTCCACTGGGGCCAACGTCCTGACTTTC
CDR3: CSARQASTGANVLTF

V: TRBV3-1
size: many
J: TRBJ2-3
D: -
DNA: TGTGCCAGCAAGGGGATGAGCACAGATACGCAGTATTTT
CDR3: CASKGMSTDTQYF

V: TRBV6-5
size: few
J: TRBJ1-2
D: -
DNA: TGTGCCAGCAGTTACAAGGGGGGTGGCTACACCTTC
CDR3: CASSYKGGGYTF

V: TRBV20-1
size: many
J: TRBJ2-3
D: TRBD2
DNA: TGCAGTGCTCATCTGTTAGCGGGGGGGAAGGGAGATACGCAGTATTTT
CDR3: CSAHLLAGGKGDTQYF

V: TRBV4-2
size: many
J: TRBJ2-7
D: TRBD2
DNA: TGTGCCAGCAGCCAAGATGACGCGGGAGGCTCAGTAGGTAGCTCCTACGAGCAGTACTTC
CDR3: CASSQDDAGGSVGSSYEQYF

V: TRBV4-1
size: few
J: TRBJ2-1
D: TRBD2
DNA: TGCGCCAGCAGGGATCGAGGGGGACTAGTAAACTACAATGAGCAGTTCTTC
CDR3: CASRDRGGLVNYNEQFF

V: TRBV28
size: -
J: TRBJ2-3
D: TRBD2
DNA: TGTGTCAGCAGTTCCACTAGCGGTGACACAGATACGCAGTATTTT
CDR3: CVSSSTSGDTDTQYF

V: TRBV6-6
size: -
J: TRBJ1-6
D: -
DNA: TGTGCCAGCAGTTATGTCTCCTATAATTCACCCCTCCACTTT
CDR3: CASSYVSYNSPLHF

V: TRBV5-5
size: -
J: TRBJ2-3
D: TRBD1
DNA: TGTGCCAGCCTTACCGGGACAGGGACTGGCACAGATACGCAGTATTTT
CDR3: CASLTGTGTGTDTQYF